This T cell receptor (beta chain) was sequenced during a study of cytomegalovirus exposure and HLA in healthy donors (TCRdb year 2017). Notes on the research overall: In an earlier analysis of several hundred of the donors, about 270 Gb of sequence data and 100 million or so unique TCR beta sequences from about 179 million T cells were reported. Typing coverage varied by locus: about 620-630 donors for A, B, C, DRB1 and DQB1; approximately 560 for DQA1; more than 600 for DPA1; 450 to 480 for DPB1. The study used immunosequencing to profile the T cell repertoires of approximately 650 subjects and linked those repertoires to cytomegalovirus serostatus. Rather than drawing on any new phenotypic data, the later analysis identified candidate immune exposures from TCR beta sequences and the way those sequences occurred across donors. The study combined high-throughput TCR immunosequencing, statistical association of individual TCRs with disease status, and machine learning to predict cytomegalovirus infection status. Four to six DR-DQ haplotypes were handled as single units for association and clustering, since linkage in the cohort was strong. All discovery cohort repertoires had been generated on a single sequencing platform. Class I and class II HLA loci were covered by the typing at four-digit resolution. Besides the first cohort of around 670 subjects, a separate validation cohort made up of 120 different subjects was used. Around 320 gigabases of sequencing data and approximately 85 million unique TCR sequences were included in an early release covering 550 to 650 HLA-typed donors. A later analysis re-analyzed previously published TCR beta repertoires from 550 to 700 donors and added high-resolution HLA genotyping to study TCR occurrence patterns. A later genetic analysis used genome-wide SNP genotypes for about 60% of the roughly 700 donors, treating that subset as a discovery cohort. Donor age, sex, ethnicity and CMV serostatus were compiled together with the repertoire data. The study aimed to test whether cataloging public T cell receptors could reveal signatures of past pathogen exposure. An earlier analysis of about 600 of the donors used high-throughput TCR beta sequencing to judge whether each TCR beta V gene segment behaved as functional or pseudogenic. Among a few hundred genotyped donors of the cohort, an average of around 240,000 unique TCR beta nucleotide sequences were sequenced per donor, roughly 20% of them non-productive. Among the approximately 400 genotyped donors, approximately 82% belonged to the genetic ancestry cluster associated with self-reported Caucasian donors.

From the cysteine up to the phenylalanine, the CDR3 has a length of 17 residues. Kept here is only the CDR3 DNA, which spans 51 bases and is read in frame from base 1. Based on the germline V gene, the CDR1 and CDR2 sequences are MGHRA and YSYEKL. V is shortened by 4 bases, J by 5 bases, and the region joining them spans 21 bases. The cohort was made up of several hundred healthy bone marrow donors. At the time of sampling, all cohort members were nominally healthy, though unrecorded immune exposures were likely present. The donor was CMV seronegative and belonged to the group of over 300 seronegative cohort members. Every donor gave a peripheral blood sample, and the peripheral blood mononuclear cells from that sample were used for TCR beta sequencing. The Qiagen DNeasy Blood Extraction Kit was used to extract genomic DNA from the blood cell samples. Comments on this clone: Its recognized antigen is unknown. Base quality data are lacking; no much larger clone is found one base away.

What the study reported, not specific to this receptor: In vitro tests confirmed that three of the cytomegalovirus-associated TCR beta chains recognize cytomegalovirus antigens. In a later analysis, HLA-associated TCR beta chains showed more clonal expansion and lower generation probabilities than non-associated chains that were equally common. A later genetic analysis associated a missense DCLRE1C variant with V-gene and J-gene trimming of TCR beta chains, and an independent cohort replicated the association. Because HLA typing was missing for some donors at each locus, association tests included only the typed subset. Most CMV-associated TCR beta chains appeared to be HLA-restricted in a later analysis, and the HLA associations seemed to be driven largely by CMV exposure. Most TCR sequences were seen in very few donors, while some public TCRs were found in many individuals. Several of the top co-occurrence clusters appeared to be linked to parvovirus B19, influenza, CMV and Epstein-Barr virus, according to a later analysis. Because the 87-base-pair reads could not distinguish some IMGT-functional V segments, including TRBV6-2 and TRBV6-3, those segments were excluded. In both the original and validation cohorts, the classifier was reported to diagnose cytomegalovirus status with high specificity and sensitivity. Assigning TCR associations to individual alleles was difficult when HLA alleles, especially DR and DQ, strongly co-occurred. A further reported finding was that TCR beta sequences accurately predicted the HLA-A and HLA-B alleles for most subjects in the first cohort. At a false discovery rate of 0.05, a later analysis linked some 18,000 TCR beta sequences to specific HLA alleles. Correlated functional status among segregating V segments might reflect linkage disequilibrium, but an unknown experimental factor could not be ruled out. Sequencing depth was assumed to be roughly uniform across donors in the presence/absence analyses, though that assumption may not hold. In a later analysis, TCR association rates were found to vary across HLA loci, with the most associated TCRs seen for DRB1 alleles and the fewest for HLA-C alleles. The authors suggested that the approach could potentially be generalized to other disease states and immunological phenotypes. Because counts were too low, about 18 rarely observed V segments, including chromosome 9 orphons, were left out of the earlier analysis of approximately 500 of the donors. The study listed approximately 160 TCR beta chains as associated with cytomegalovirus. Broadly in line with IMGT annotations, most TCR beta V segments showed up in productive rearrangements about 90% or about 30% of the time in an earlier analysis of 450 to 750 of the donors. In a later genetic analysis, fewer N-insertions in productive TCRs were reported among donors in an Asian-associated ancestry cluster than the roughly 670-donor mean. A group of highly shared sequence variants was considered likely to be a technical artifact of the sequencing pipeline. Immune exposure information for the cohort was limited to CMV serostatus. Only TCR beta chains were sequenced in this cohort, and the absence of alpha or paired-chain data limited detectable features.

The library was prepared using the immunoSEQ multiplex PCR assay. For the multiplex PCR, a mixture combining 60 forward primers for TCR Vbeta segments and 13 reverse primers for TCR Jbeta segments was used. A multiplex PCR assay on genomic DNA amplified the CDR3 region of rearranged TCR beta genes. On the Illumina HiSeq System, the amplified TCR beta libraries were sequenced as 87-base-pair reads. On the study's bioinformatics: Across the roughly 670 repertoires, a later analysis counted approximately 75 million unique TCR beta chains, some 11 million of which were shared by at least two donors. Raw reads were error-corrected and collapsed into unique sequences with a nearest-neighbor algorithm that merged closely related sequences to remove PCR and sequencing errors. Alignment of CDR3 sequences to IMGT reference sequences was used to assign V, D and J gene segments. For a sequence to be retained, at least a six-nucleotide match to both a V gene segment and a J gene segment was required. A rearrangement counted as productive if the CDR3 had no stop codons and remained in frame with V and J, and every other rearrangement counted as non-productive. CDR3 was defined by IMGT convention, running from the second conserved V-encoded cysteine to the conserved J-encoded phenylalanine. The earlier analysis of about 530 of the donors excluded any sequence lacking an unambiguous match to a single V gene segment. An earlier analysis of under 750 of the donors called V segments functional above 56.7% productive rearrangements and segregating when the between-donor standard deviation exceeded 5%. A statistical classification framework was developed to diagnose cytomegalovirus status using the catalog of TCR beta chain sequences. In a later analysis, TCR nucleotide sequences were compared against IMGT/GENE-DB human TR gene sequences so that V and J genes could be assigned. The TCRdist pipeline was used in a later analysis to assign CDR3 sequences and most-parsimonious VDJ recombination scenarios. A later analysis defined each TCR beta chain by its CDR3 amino acid sequence plus V-gene family, and excluded reads lacking a unique V-gene family. In a later analysis, several hundred highly shared, low-generation-probability nucleotide sequences were removed to address suspected cross-contamination and a sequencing artifact. For each public chain, a later analysis derived a clonal expansion index from normalized ranks of inferred template counts within each repertoire. In a later analysis, generation probabilities were computed using a VDJ recombination model fitted to out-of-frame rearrangements, and the results were checked against IGoR. A later analysis scored TCR-TCR, TCR-HLA and TCR-CMV co-occurrence with hypergeometric tests, applying a repertoire-size bias correction to TCR pairs. A later analysis estimated false discovery rates by permuting HLA or CMV assignments 20 times. In a later analysis, co-occurring TCRs were grouped using DBSCAN, and TCRdist sequence similarity was added for clustering within HLA-allele-positive subsets. Repertoires with fewer than 30,000 or more than 120,000 public chains, plus five repertoires with anomalous nucleotide sharing, were excluded from co-occurrence clustering. The immuneACCESS repertoire file appears here via TCRdb, limited to in-frame rearrangements. These files lack a portion of the clones; in checked studies, under half of the deficit traces to unresolved V genes, and the cause of the others is not known. V and J calls plus clone size are reproduced from that table; the DNA served to infer D and trimming. In this sample the table shows approximately 59,000 clones, approximately 60% of which occur a single time. The top ten clones comprise around 2.8% of the sample.

The receptor was isolated from a man aged 30 to 39 in good health and CMV-seronegative. Sample: PBMCs. The rearranged chain carries TRBV4-1 and TRBJ2-1; the D gene cannot be resolved reliably. The DNA reads TGCGCCAGCAGCCTGGTCTTAGCTAGACCTTCCGACAATGAGCAGTTCTTC. The resulting protein is CASSLVLARPSDNEQFF.